This entry is about one TCR beta chain. This clone was seen many times. It has no known antigen specificity. Both CVID patients and healthy controls were predominantly of Caucasian heritage. From each donor, about 5 to 8.5 ml of heparinized peripheral whole blood was collected. TCRbeta CDR3 repertoires were sequenced from genomic DNA of adults with common variable immune deficiency (CVID) and healthy adult controls. A total of about 22 healthy adult volunteers (approximately 12 female and around ten male; age range roughly 23 to 66 years, mean age about 35) were included in the control group. Diluted blood was subjected to density centrifugation over Hypaque 1077 or Ficoll-Paque for isolation of peripheral blood mononuclear cells. Unsorted mononuclear cells served as the source of genomic DNA, which was extracted either by Qiagen column purification or by a centrifugation-based method. The data were taken from a study of T cell clonality in common variable immunodeficiency (dated by TCRdb to the mid-2010s).

CVID samples and control samples contributed equivalent amounts of genomic DNA as sequencing input. For every sample, a 60 bp segment covering the rearranged TCRbeta CDR3 region was amplified and then sequenced. The immunoSEQ assay, a bias-corrected multiplex PCR combined with high-throughput sequencing, was used to amplify TCRbeta. In the original analysis: Each unique nucleotide sequence was treated as a clone and annotated with V, D and J genes, copy number and frequency. Sequences were labeled productive if in frame, and non-productive if out of frame or containing stop codons. As previously described, Shannon's entropy was used to calculate clonality. Mean CDR3 Kyte-Doolittle hydropathy was derived from the predicted amino acid sequences of productive clones. The R hclust function was used to hierarchically cluster scaled V gene usage with Manhattan distance and complete linkage. Sharing of clones by CDR3 amino acid sequence was evaluated by resampling 12 repertoires per group over 100 rounds. The repertoires were screened for 55 to 75 published EBV-specific TCRbeta sequences and fewer than 300 published CMV-specific TCRbeta sequences. Analysis left out a couple of CVID samples that produced under 10,000 sequences, so fewer than 50 CVID repertoires remained. The table comes from immuneACCESS by way of TCRdb, which keeps in-frame sequences with V and J called. Part of the clones is missing from these tables; in studies checked, under half for an unresolved V gene and the rest for unknown reasons. Clone size and V and J calls were adopted from that table, with D and trimming inferred from the DNA. This sample shows 30,000 to 40,000 clones, and none of them turns up only once. Around 2.7% of the sample goes to the ten largest clones.

Beyond this particular receptor, the publication reports: Despite equal DNA input, controls averaged roughly 80,000 unique sequences per sample versus about 32,000 in CVID samples. Fewer TCRbeta clones were shared among CVID subjects than among healthy controls (p < 0.0001). The authors noted that sequencing repertoires of T cell subpopulations would be needed to clarify what caused the increased clonality in CVID. Patient heterogeneity within the CVID cohort put limits on correlating repertoire features with clinical complications. TCRbeta clonality was higher in CVID subjects than in healthy controls (t-test p = 0.018), and the increase was most characteristic of about a third of subjects. CVID TCRbeta sequences were reported to have fewer deletions and N-nucleotide insertions and to lack highly modified clones with 13 or more V deletions.

The TCR sequence derives from a person aged 18 to 75 in good health. Sequencing input: peripheral blood mononuclear cells.

The CDR3 protein: CASSSPSTDTQYF. Incomplete CDR3 DNA: TGTGCCAGCTCATCTCCCAGCACAGATACG. This receptor chain uses TRBV18 and TRBJ2-3; no confident D gene assignment can be made. The observed sequence ends 3 residues before the CDR3 terminus, with the missing tail filled in from the germline J gene. V was cut back by 5 bases and J by 0 bases, leaving a gap of 6 bases between them. CDR1 and CDR2 are read off the germline V gene as KGHSH and LQKENI. From the cysteine up to the phenylalanine, the CDR3 has a length of 13 residues. Shown are 30 bases from within the CDR3, in frame from base 1.